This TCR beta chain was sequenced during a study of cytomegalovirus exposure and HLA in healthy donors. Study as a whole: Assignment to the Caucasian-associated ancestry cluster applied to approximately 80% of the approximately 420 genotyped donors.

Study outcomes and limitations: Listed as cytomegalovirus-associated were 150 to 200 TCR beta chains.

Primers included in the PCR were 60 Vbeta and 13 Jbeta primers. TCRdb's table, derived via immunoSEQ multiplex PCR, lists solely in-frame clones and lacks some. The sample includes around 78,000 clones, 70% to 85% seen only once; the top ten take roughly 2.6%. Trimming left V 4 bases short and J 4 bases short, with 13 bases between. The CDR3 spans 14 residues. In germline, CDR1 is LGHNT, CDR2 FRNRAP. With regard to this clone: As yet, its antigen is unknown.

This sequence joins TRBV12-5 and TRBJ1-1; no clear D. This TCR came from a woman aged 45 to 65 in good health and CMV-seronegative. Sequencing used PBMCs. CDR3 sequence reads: CASGSPGRVTEAFF. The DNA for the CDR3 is TGTGCTAGTGGTTCCCCCGGCCGGGTCACTGAAGCTTTCTTT.